The next 30 T cell receptor beta chains were all read from a single sample in a study of regulatory dendritic cells for organ transplantation (dated by TCRdb to about 2017). The library was generated by the immunoSEQ multiplex PCR assay. This immuneACCESS table, as held by TCRdb, lists in-frame sequences with V and J called but not all clones. Of the missing ones, under half trace to an unresolved V gene in checked studies; the others have no known cause. The sample table records a few thousand clones; around 65% of these occur just once. Roughly 11% of the sample comes from the top ten. The source material was memory CD8+ T cells from blood. The sample's cell subset or site label, in plain terms: CD45RO+ memory T cells. The receptor set was obtained from a human donor in good health.

The V call is TRBV5-1, the J call TRBJ1-6; 7 bases agree with TRBD1. Germline V CDR1 and CDR2: SGHRS, YFSETQ. The CDR3 consists of 17 residues. J was trimmed by 0 bases and V by 4 bases; bases with no gene match: 7. CDR3 in DNA: TGCGCCAGCAGCATTAACCGGGACAGCTCCTATAATTCACCCCTCCACTTT. Translated: CASSINRDSSYNSPLHF.

V and J are TRBV5-1 and TRBJ2-1; D is possibly TRBD2 (7 bases). The V gene's germline CDR1 is SGHRS and CDR2 YFSETQ. This CDR3 comprises 15 residues. The V and J ends lost 3 bases and 8 bases respectively, with 18 bases between them. The CDR3 coding sequence is TGCGCCAGCAGCTCAAGGGGGGGGGACCTAGATGAGCAGTTCTTC. Protein: CASSSRGGDLDEQFF.

The chain is built from TRBV7-6 and TRBJ1-1; the D is unclear. CDR3 length: 14 residues. The germline V gene has CDR1 SGHVS and CDR2 FNYEAQ. V lost 1 base, J lost 1 base, and 7 bases lay in between. Here the CDR3 reads CASSLDAGNTEAFF. The CDR3 DNA reads TGTGCCAGCAGCTTAGATGCAGGGAACACTGAAGCTTTCTTT.

This chain links TRBV4-1 with TRBJ1-1; D remains ambiguous. CDR1 and CDR2 (germline): MGHRA, YSYEKL. Deletions cut 0 bases from V and 3 bases from J, with 8 bases between. This CDR3 has 14 amino acids. This CDR3 is CASSQERVYTEAFF. DNA for the CDR3: TGCGCCAGCAGCCAAGAAAGAGTATACACTGAAGCTTTCTTT.

V usage is TRBV4-3 and J usage is TRBJ2-1; tentative D call: TRBD2 (6 bases). The germline V and J ends were trimmed by 0 bases and 8 bases, with 20 bases remaining between them. Germline values: CDR1 LGHNA, CDR2 YSLEER. The CDR3 length is 17 residues. CDR3 in amino acids: CASSQDWRVEGEDEQFF. CDR3 DNA sequence: TGCGCCAGCAGCCAAGATTGGAGGGTAGAGGGCGAAGATGAGCAGTTCTTC.

The sample holds one count of this clone. V is TRBV29-1 and J is TRBJ1-2, with 7 nucleotides matching TRBD1. The CDR3 is made up of 14 amino acids. CDR1 SQVTM and CDR2 ANQGSEA come from the germline V gene. After removal of 7 bases from V and 8 bases from J, the junction contained 16 bases not matched to a gene. The DNA for the CDR3 is TGCAGCGGAGCGACAGGGATTGACCCCGACGGCTACACCTTC. Protein sequence: CSGATGIDPDGYTF.

This clone was seen only a few times. The same CDR3 also results from other DNA sequences found in this sample. This rearrangement joins TRBV19 to TRBJ2-5, with D unclear. V was cut by 2 bases and J by 1 base, with 5 bases left in between. The CDR3 sequence is 13 residues long. CDR1 and CDR2 (germline): LNHDA, SQIVND (reference sequence). CDR3 in amino acids: CASSITVQETQYF. Here the CDR3 DNA reads TGTGCCAGTAGTATAACGGTCCAAGAGACCCAGTACTTC.

The genes are TRBV6-1 and TRBJ2-3; TRBD2 aligns across 10 bases. The junction had 5 bases not matched to a gene; V was cut back by 4 bases and J by 4 bases. The CDR3 runs 15 residues. Germline values: CDR1 MNHNS, CDR2 SASEGT. The CDR3 nucleotides read TGTGCCAGCAGTGCGAAGCGGGGGGGCGCAGATACGCAGTATTTT. This codes for CASSAKRGGADTQYF.

This clone was counted between two and nine times. This chain uses TRBV4-2 with TRBJ2-1; 8 nucleotides line up with TRBD2. Germline assignment: CDR1 LGHNA and CDR2 YNFKEQ. The V segment lost 1 base and the J segment 9 bases; nucleotides outside the gene matches: 11. The CDR3 covers 16 residues. The CDR3 DNA is TGTGCCAGCAGCCAAGGATCGGGGACTAGTCGAGGTGAGCAGTTCTTC. Its translation: CASSQGSGTSRGEQFF.

The genes are TRBV4-1 and TRBJ1-1; 8 bases match TRBD1. Looked up from germline, CDR1 is MGHRA and CDR2 is YSYEKL. J was trimmed by 3 bases and V by 1 base; bases with no gene match: 4. The CDR3 consists of 15 residues. CDR3 sequence (DNA): TGCGCCAGCAGCCAAGCTAGGGGACAGGACACTGAAGCTTTCTTT. The encoded protein is CASSQARGQDTEAFF.

The rearrangement links TRBV11-3 to TRBJ2-7, with 11 bases aligning to TRBD1. The ends lost 5 bases at V and 4 bases at J; junction bases unmatched: 10. CDR3 length: 16 amino acids. Germline loops: CDR1 SGHNT, CDR2 YENEEA. The CDR3 sequence is CASSGSDRGLAYEQYF. CDR3 nucleotide sequence: TGTGCCAGCAGCGGATCGGACAGGGGGCTAGCTTACGAGCAGTACTTC.

The chain employs TRBV11-2 and TRBJ2-3, with 9 positions matching TRBD2. CDR3 size: 18 residues. The J segment lost 2 bases and the V segment lost 4 bases, leaving 13 bases of the junction unmatched. The V gene's germline CDR1 is SGHAT and CDR2 FQNNGV. The CDR3 here is CASSSRGGGDSYTDTQYF. CDR3 bases: TGTGCCAGCAGCTCCCGTGGCGGGGGGGATTCCTACACAGATACGCAGTATTTT.

The V and J genes are TRBV5-1 and TRBJ2-2, with 12 bases fitting TRBD1. Germline trimming cut 4 bases from V and 5 bases from J; bases unmatched to any gene: 9. Germline values: CDR1 SGHRS, CDR2 YFSETQ. CDR3 length: 17 residues. The CDR3 sequence is CASSGGDRGLLTGELFF. The CDR3 coding sequence is TGCGCCAGCAGCGGTGGGGACAGGGGGCTTCTGACCGGGGAGCTGTTTTTT.

The rearrangement joins TRBV7-2 to TRBJ2-7; TRBD2 agrees at 16 bases. CDR3 size: 16 residues. Germline V lookup: CDR1 SGHTA, CDR2 FQGNSA. With 5 bases clipped from V and 6 bases from J, the junction kept 7 bases outside the gene matches. The CDR3 nucleotides read TGTGCCAGCAGCCAGGGACTAGCGGGGGGGCTGAGCGAGCAGTACTTC. Its protein is CASSQGLAGGLSEQYF.

This clone has only a few counts. The rearrangement joins TRBV9 to TRBJ1-2; 8 bases are a match to TRBD1. V was pared by 3 bases and J by 7 bases, with 14 bases of the junction left unmatched. Germline V gene data show CDR1 as SGDLS and CDR2 as YYNGEE. The length of the CDR3 is 16 residues. CDR3 sequence: CASSAAPGGQDSGYTF. CDR3 coding DNA: TGTGCCAGCAGCGCCGCCCCCGGGGGACAGGACAGTGGCTACACCTTC.

The chain links TRBV4-1 to TRBJ2-3; 7 bases fit TRBD1. The J segment lost 0 bases and the V segment lost 1 base, leaving 7 bases of the junction unmatched. Per germline, CDR1 MGHRA and CDR2 YSYEKL. The CDR3 loop spans 17 amino acids. CDR3 amino acids: CASSQVVRGPSTDTQYF. CDR3 coding DNA: TGCGCCAGCAGCCAAGTCGTTAGGGGGCCGAGCACAGATACGCAGTATTTT.

CDR3 nucleotide sequence: TGCAGCGTTGAAGGGGGGGACCTCCGCACCGGGGAGCTGTTTTTT. Its translation: CSVEGGDLRTGELFF. The rearrangement links TRBV29-1 to TRBJ2-2; tentative D call: TRBD2 (6 bases). CDR3 length equals 15 residues. V lost 1 base to trimming and J lost 4 bases, with 13 bases between them. Germline-derived CDR1 and CDR2 are SQVTM and ANQGSEA.

The rearrangement joins TRBV7-2 to TRBJ2-7; 12 bases are shared with TRBD2. Trimming took 4 bases from V and 2 from J; bases not matched to a gene: 3. Germline CDR1 and CDR2: SGHTA and FQGNSA. The CDR3 runs 15 residues. CDR3 region: CASSYGLAGTYEQYF. The CDR3 region has the DNA TGTGCCAGCAGCTACGGACTAGCGGGGACCTACGAGCAGTACTTC.

This clone has just a few counts. The rearrangement joins TRBV5-1 to TRBJ1-4; 7 bases align to TRBD1. The junction had 3 bases not matched to a gene; V was cut back by 4 bases and J by 0 bases. CDR1 SGHRS and CDR2 YFSETQ come from the germline V gene. CDR3 length: 15 amino acids. CDR3 sequence (DNA): TGCGCCAGCAGCCCAGGGACAGCAACTAATGAAAAACTGTTTTTT. This codes for CASSPGTATNEKLFF.

The rearrangement joins TRBV27 to TRBJ2-7; D is uncertain. V lost 4 bases and J 3 bases, leaving 16 bases between the germline ends. There are 15 residues in the CDR3. Germline CDR1 and CDR2: MNHEY and SMNVEV (reference sequence). The CDR3 nucleotides read TGTGCCAGCAGTTCATCCGGGTTGCGGAACTACGAGCAGTACTTC. This codes for CASSSSGLRNYEQYF.

V is TRBV4-3 and J is TRBJ2-5; possible D gene TRBD1, 6 bases. Trimming took off 1 base at V and 0 bases at J, with 9 bases between the two ends. This CDR3 is built from 15 residues. CDR1 is LGHNA and CDR2 is YSLEER in the germline V gene. The CDR3 bases are TGCGCCAGCAGCCAAGGGGGGCGCTACCAAGAGACCCAGTACTTC. Translation: CASSQGGRYQETQYF.

The rearrangement joins TRBV6-1 to TRBJ2-7, with 12 bases fitting TRBD2. The V gene's germline CDR1 is MNHNS and CDR2 SASEGT. J gave up 4 bases and V 5 bases, and 6 bases lay outside the gene matches. The CDR3 length is 15 residues. CDR3: CASSSLAGGAYEQYF. CDR3 bases: TGTGCCAGCAGTTCGCTAGCGGGGGGGGCGTACGAGCAGTACTTC.

This clone was seen a few times. The chain uses TRBV5-6 and TRBJ1-1; D is unclear. The CDR3 runs 12 residues. Trimming stripped 3 bases from V and 3 bases from J, with 6 bases between. CDR1 and CDR2 (germline): SGHDT, YYEEEE. The CDR3 nucleotides are TGTGCCAGCAGCTCTAGTTACACTGAAGCTTTCTTT. Amino acid sequence: CASSSSYTEAFF.

V is TRBV7-8 and J is TRBJ1-5; tentatively, D is TRBD1 (6 bases). The germline V gene has CDR1 SGHVS and CDR2 FQNEAQ. The CDR3 is made up of 13 amino acids. Deletions cut 5 bases from V and 6 bases from J, with 11 bases between. The CDR3 region is CASSPNRAQPQHF. CDR3 DNA: TGTGCCAGCAGCCCAAACAGGGCTCAGCCCCAGCATTTT.

The chain uses TRBV2 and TRBJ2-1; tentative D call: TRBD1 (5 bases). The CDR3 has 13 amino acids. CDR1 SNHLY and CDR2 FYNNEI come from the germline V gene. Trimming cost V 4 bases and J 7 bases, with 11 bases left between them. CDR3: CASSVARENEQFF. In DNA form, the CDR3 reads TGTGCCAGCAGTGTGGCCAGGGAAAATGAGCAGTTCTTC.

This clone occurred a few times. This chain connects TRBV7-9 to TRBJ2-2; D call uncertain. The germline V gene encodes CDR1 SEHNR and CDR2 FQNEAQ (reference sequence). V dropped 0 bases and J dropped 8 bases, with 10 bases sitting between them. The CDR3 consists of 14 residues. The DNA for the CDR3 is TGTGCCAGCAGCTTAGCGCGCGGAGTGGGGGAGCTGTTTTTT. Amino acid sequence: CASSLARGVGELFF.

This sequence joins TRBV7-9 and TRBJ1-1; D ambiguous. Trimming took 2 bases from V and 5 from J, leaving 9 bases between them. CDR1 and CDR2 (germline): SEHNR, FQNEAQ (reference sequence). The CDR3 covers 13 residues. The CDR3, as DNA: TGTGCCAGCAGCTTATCTTCTCGGACTGAAGCTTTCTTT. It codes for CASSLSSRTEAFF.

This clone was detected only a few times. The chain has TRBV25-1 and TRBJ1-1; 8 bases map to TRBD1. Germline lookup yields CDR1 MGHDK and CDR2 SYGVNS. The V and J ends lost 10 bases and 1 base, in that order; junction bases with no gene match: 11. The CDR3 spans 15 residues. The CDR3 sequence is CATHPRTGGNTEAFF. DNA of the CDR3: TGTGCCACCCATCCGCGAACAGGGGGGAACACTGAAGCTTTCTTT.

This chain uses TRBV28 with TRBJ1-5; D not certain. Looked up from germline, CDR1 is MDHEN and CDR2 is SYDVKM. Trimming took 5 bases from V and 7 from J, leaving 27 bases between them. The CDR3 length is 18 residues. CDR3 bases: TGTGCCAGCAGTGAGGACTATTTCAGGAGGAGGGCGCAGCAGCCCCAGCATTTT. This gives the protein CASSEDYFRRRAQQPQHF.

The chain carries TRBV29-1 and TRBJ2-7, with D possibly being TRBD1 (6 bases). Germline V CDR1 and CDR2: SQVTM, ANQGSEA. V shed 6 bases and J shed 0 bases, with 24 bases lying between them. The CDR3 consists of 17 residues. The CDR3, as DNA: TGCAGCGTCCGAGTGTGGCCCCGGGACACTTTCTCCTACGAGCAGTACTTC. Encoded protein: CSVRVWPRDTFSYEQYF.